This paragraph reports one T cell receptor (beta chain). Its antigen remains undetermined. Per-base quality was not reported, and no clone a single base away is much larger than it. This sample is drawn from a study of blood T cell repertoires in COVID-19 (dated by TCRdb to 2019 to 2021). Study-wide context: The collaborator samples originated in the United States, Italy and Spain and spanned the acute and convalescent phases of COVID-19. The material from the prospective study consisted of cDNA or gDNA derived from T cells, B-cell-depleted T cells, or PBMCs. The dataset comprised deeply sampled blood TCRbeta repertoires from subjects exposed to, actively infected with, or recovered from COVID-19. The repertoires were released in a freely available public database meant as a resource for research on the immune response to SARS-CoV-2. Samples were obtained from the ongoing ImmuneRACE study (first 160 participants) and from 1,000 to 1,500 subjects provided by 6 global collaborators. A de-identified subject ID, COVID-19 status, age in years and sex were almost always included in the sample metadata. Where HLA class I and class II types were available, the types were taken from metadata supplied by the sample provider, not from assay-based typing. Beyond this particular receptor, the publication reports: The quantity of clinical and demographic metadata differed by source and by participant and was supplied without curation.

From the cysteine up to the phenylalanine, the CDR3 has a length of 14 residues. The sequence is cut down to CDR3 DNA, 42 bases in frame from base 1. The trim is 2 bases for V and 5 bases for J, with a gap of 13 bases between the germline ends. Looking up the germline V gene yields CDR1 SGHRS and CDR2 YFSETQ. Enrolling through a virtual design, the prospective study's participants ranged in age from roughly 18 to 90 years and lived across 24 United States geographic areas. In the prospective study, participants were assigned to cohorts based on the clinical history participants reported in a screening survey and a study questionnaire. Recovered participants in ImmuneRACE Cohort 3 were defined as having two consecutive negative NP/OP PCR tests, clearance from a healthcare professional, or resolution of symptoms. Mobile phlebotomists in the prospective study collected whole blood, serum and a nasopharyngeal or oropharyngeal swab from every participant. Additional blood draws and questionnaires over an approximately 2-month period could optionally be provided by prospective study participants. Prospective study blood samples were shipped either frozen or at room temperature before DNA extraction.

TCRbeta CDR3 regions were amplified from genomic DNA by means of the immunoSEQ Assay, a bias-controlled multiplex PCR. The published analysis was carried out like this. Within the assay, amplification of reference gene primers was used to estimate how many nucleated cells each sample contained. To quantify the absolute abundance of each unique TCRbeta CDR3 rearrangement, sequence reads were collapsed and filtered. For each sample, productive Simpson clonality was calculated by taking the square root of Simpson's diversity index across productive rearrangements. TCRdb provides this immuneACCESS table in a form limited to in-frame rearrangements. Some clones are lacking; in checked studies, under half of them reflect an unresolved V gene, and why the rest are absent is not known. The DNA was the basis for D and trimming; V, J and clone size are from that table. In all, the sample holds about 130,000 clones, and roughly 90% of those were seen once. The ten largest clones add up to about 2.5% of the sample.

The sample was PBMCs or T cells enriched from blood (not recorded which). The chain is encoded by TRBV5-1 joined to TRBJ1-1, and the D gene may be TRBD1, 6 bases matching. The TCR was taken from a woman between 45 and 60 years old who had recovered from COVID-19. The CDR3 in this case is CASSLQGGGTEAFF. The sequence in DNA is TGCGCCAGCAGCTTACAGGGCGGTGGGACTGAAGCTTTCTTT.